Sequencing of this T cell receptor beta chain was carried out in a study of shared clonotypes between healthy human individuals. It was at deep level that the assay was run. Only in-frame clones appear in the TCRdb table, and some are missing; sequencing was by immunoSEQ multiplex PCR. The sample includes around 320,000 clones, 87% seen only once; the top ten take about a sixth. V lost 1 base to trimming and J lost 1 base, with 6 bases between them. CDR3 length equals 14 residues. Per the germline V gene, CDR1 is MNHEY and CDR2 is SVGAGI. The TCR comes from a man aged 18-30 years in good health. The sequencing sample was made of memory CD8+ T cells sorted from blood. Noted subset: CD45RO+ cells pooled with CCR7-negative TemRA cells. The chain combines TRBV6-5 with TRBJ2-3; D call uncertain. The DNA for the CDR3 is TGTGCCAGCAGTTACTGGGTTGGCACAGATACGCAGTATTTT. Residues: CASSYWVGTDTQYF.